The 15 T cell receptor beta chains reported below all come from one sample, sequenced in a study of circulating CD8 cells and anti-PD-1 response in melanoma (dated by TCRdb to 2018 to 2021). A BD FACSAria II cell sorter was used to sort four subsets, defined by PD-1 and/or TIGIT, from live CD3+CD8+TCRalphabeta+ cells. Sequencing relied on a NextSeq 500. The QIAseq Immune Repertoire RNA Library Kit, Human TCR Panel was used to prepare TCR libraries from 15 ng of total RNA. In TCRdb, the public reads were trimmed at Q25 with fastp and aligned with MiXCR, with productive beta chains retained. Each CDR3 protein gets just one entry, which takes the most common genes and DNA from the rows behind it. The sample table shows approximately 530 distinct CDR3 sequences, and 8% to 9.5% are seen once. Around 20% of the sample is taken by the ten largest. The specimen comprised CD8+ T cells from PBMCs, sampled at baseline or after one month of anti-PD-1 therapy (not recorded which). These receptors were obtained from a human donor with melanoma.

By sample share, this clonotype is medium-sized. The chain links TRBV29-1 to TRBJ2-2; D perhaps matches TRBD2 (5 bases). This CDR3 region has 14 residues. Germline V lookup: CDR1 SQVTM, CDR2 ANQGSEA. Trimming took 1 base from V and 4 from J, leaving 10 bases between them. The CDR3: CSVEGGHGTGELFF. CDR3 bases: TGCAGCGTTGAAGGAGGGCATGGCACCGGGGAGCTGTTTTTT.

This clonotype is labeled large. The chain is built from TRBV29-1 and TRBJ2-7; D gene uncertain. The CDR3 extends over 12 amino acids. Germline assignment: CDR1 SQVTM and CDR2 ANQGSEA. The V gene lost 1 base and the J gene lost 4 bases, with 8 bases spanning the gap. The CDR3 DNA reads TGCAGCGTTGAAGGGCCCACATACGAGCAGTACTTC. Translating it yields CSVEGPTYEQYF.

This clonotype ranks as large. V usage is TRBV27 and J usage is TRBJ1-3; no reliable D call. Germline loops: CDR1 MNHEY, CDR2 SMNVEV (reference sequence). Trimming cost V 2 bases and J 0 bases, with 8 bases left between them. The CDR3 length is 15 residues. DNA for the CDR3: TGTGCCAGCAGTTTAACAGCGCACTCTGGAAACACCATATATTTT. It is translated as CASSLTAHSGNTIYF.

By sample fraction, this clonotype is large. The chain has TRBV28 and TRBJ2-3; D call uncertain. The CDR3 is 14 residues long. Germline CDR1 reads MDHEN; CDR2 reads SYDVKM. V was pared by 5 bases and J by 5 bases, with 14 bases between. CDR3 region: CASSELRVGDTQYF. As DNA, the CDR3 is TGTGCCAGCAGTGAACTTCGAGTGGGAGATACGCAGTATTTT.

By share, this clonotype counts as medium-sized. The V gene is TRBV19, the J gene TRBJ1-1; D call uncertain. Germline V gene data show CDR1 as LNHDA and CDR2 as SQIVND (reference sequence). The CDR3 totals 12 residues. Trimming cost V 3 bases and J 6 bases, with 8 bases left between them. In DNA form, the CDR3 reads TGTGCCAGTAGTATGGGATTCGCTGAAGCTTTCTTT. Protein sequence: CASSMGFAEAFF.

This clonotype is medium-sized by share. V is TRBV19 and J is TRBJ2-1; D is unresolved. There are 16 residues in the CDR3. Germline V CDR1 and CDR2: LNHDA, SQIVND (reference sequence). V was clipped by 2 bases and J by 7 bases, with 18 bases between them. CDR3 amino acids: CASSIYDGWAGNEQFF. The CDR3 DNA is TGTGCCAGTAGTATATACGACGGCTGGGCTGGGAATGAGCAGTTCTTC.

This clonotype was found once. Since the CDR3 does not end with the conserved phenylalanine or tryptophan, this likely comes from a read error. Because the CDR3's place on the DNA is in doubt, the DNA is left out and the CDR3 is given as listed by TCRdb. The genes are TRBV24-1 and TRBJ2-2. CDR1 is KGHDR and CDR2 is SFDVKD in the germline V gene. The CDR3 comprises 13 residues, both ends counted. CDR3 loop: CATSVRSPGEPFL.

By sample fraction, this clonotype is large. The chain joins TRBV20-1 to TRBJ2-7; TRBD1 might be the D (6 bases). The V gene lost 2 bases and the J gene lost 0 bases, with 8 bases spanning the gap. This CDR3 comprises 13 residues. Per germline, CDR1 DFQATT and CDR2 SNEGSKA (reference sequence). This CDR3 reads CSARPGDSYEQYF. The CDR3 DNA sequence: TGCAGTGCTAGACCAGGGGACTCCTACGAGCAGTACTTC.

By sample fraction, this clonotype is large (0.1 to 1%). The chain couples TRBV28 to TRBJ2-1, with 16 bases lining up with TRBD2. V dropped 2 bases and J dropped 8; count of bases not matched to a gene: 12. In germline, CDR1 is MDHEN, CDR2 SYDVKM. The CDR3 has 19 residues. The CDR3 nucleotides are TGTGCCAGCAGTTTACCAACCGGGACTAGCGGGAGGGTTAGGGATGAGCAGTTCTTC. Translating it yields CASSLPTGTSGRVRDEQFF.

By its share, this clonotype is medium-sized (0.01 to 0.1%). The J gene is TRBJ2-1, the V gene TRBV14; 11 bases align to TRBD1. The CDR3 covers 15 residues. Germline assignment: CDR1 SGHDN and CDR2 FVKESK. J gave up 3 bases and V 4 bases, and 2 bases lay outside the gene matches. In nucleotides, the CDR3 is TGTGCCAGCAGCCCCGGGACAGGGGGCTACAATGAGCAGTTCTTC. Amino acids: CASSPGTGGYNEQFF. The full variable domain, in which reference TRBV14 and TRBJ2-1 provide the parts outside the CDR3, is EAGVTQFPSHSVIEKGQTVTLRCDPISGHDNLYWYRRVMGKEIKFLLHFVKESKQDESGMPNNRFLAERTGGTYSTLKVQPAELEDSGVYFCASSPGTGGYNEQFFGPGTRLTVL.

In its sample, this clonotype ranks as large. The chain carries TRBV28 and TRBJ2-7; D is perhaps TRBD1 or TRBD2 (6 bases each). The V gene lost 3 bases and the J gene lost 3 bases, with 18 bases spanning the gap. Germline loops: CDR1 MDHEN, CDR2 SYDVKM. The CDR3 has 16 amino acids. The CDR3 loop is CASSLSGASGLYEQYF. DNA for the CDR3: TGTGCCAGCAGTTTGTCGGGGGCCTCGGGGCTCTACGAGCAGTACTTC.

The rearrangement uses TRBV20-1 and TRBJ2-7; D may be TRBD1 (5 bases). Germline values: CDR1 DFQATT, CDR2 SNEGSKA (reference sequence). The V and J ends lost 0 bases and 4 bases respectively, with 16 bases between them. This CDR3 comprises 15 residues. Here the CDR3 DNA reads TGCAGTGCTAGAGATCTGCGGACACACCCTTACGAGCAGTACTTC. Translated, it gives CSARDLRTHPYEQYF.

This clonotype is termed large. The V and J genes are TRBV29-1 and TRBJ2-7, with TRBD1 matching 10 bases. CDR3 length: 13 amino acids. J lost 5 bases, V lost 6 bases, and 7 bases had no gene match. CDR1 SQVTM and CDR2 ANQGSEA come from the germline V gene. CDR3 in amino acids: CSVRTGGGHEQYF. DNA for the CDR3: TGCAGCGTACGGACAGGGGGTGGACACGAGCAGTACTTC.

This clonotype is labeled large. The chain uses TRBV27 and TRBJ2-7; 10 positions match TRBD2. The CDR3 has 15 residues. Germline trimming cut 6 bases from V and 3 bases from J; bases unmatched to any gene: 8. CDR1 and CDR2 from the germline V gene are MNHEY and SMNVEV (reference sequence). The CDR3 spells CASSIAGGGDYEQYF. The CDR3 DNA follows: TGTGCCAGCAGCATAGCGGGAGGAGGGGACTACGAGCAGTACTTC.

This clonotype counts as medium-sized. J is TRBJ2-7 and V is TRBV19, with D perhaps matching TRBD2 (6 bases). CDR3 length: 13 amino acids. In germline, CDR1 is LNHDA, CDR2 SQIVND (reference sequence). The V end was cut by 6 bases, the J end by 1 base, with 10 bases between. CDR3 region: CASSPGSSYEQYF. The CDR3, as DNA: TGTGCCAGTAGCCCCGGGAGTTCCTACGAGCAGTACTTC.